These 16 T cell receptor beta chains came from one sample sequenced in a study of shared clonotypes between healthy human individuals. Method: immunoSEQ multiplex PCR; TCRdb's copy keeps in-frame clones and lacks some. The profile shows approximately 2.5 million clones, about 92% of them singletons. The sample consisted of naive CD4+ T cells sorted from blood. Specified subset: CD45RA+ positively selected. The receptors come from a man aged 18-30 years in good health.

In regard to this clone: The same CDR3 can be traced to other DNA sequences in this sample. For the CDR3, the DNA is TGTGCCAGCAGCTTAAACAGGGGATACGAGCAGTACTTC. Translating it yields CASSLNRGYEQYF. V gene TRBV7-6 combines with J gene TRBJ2-7; 7 bases are shared with TRBD1. The CDR3 has 13 residues. After removal of 2 bases from V and 4 bases from J, the junction contained 2 bases not matched to a gene. Germline loops: CDR1 SGHVS, CDR2 FNYEAQ.

The chain has TRBV4-1 and TRBJ1-4; D uncertain. The CDR3 spans 15 residues. Germline V lookup: CDR1 MGHRA, CDR2 YSYEKL. The V end lost 0 bases, the J end lost 7 bases, and 12 bases lay between the germline ends. The CDR3 spells CASSQEAPLSEKLFF. In DNA form, the CDR3 reads TGCGCCAGCAGCCAAGAGGCACCATTGAGTGAAAAACTGTTTTTT.

V is TRBV19 and J is TRBJ2-2, with D perhaps being TRBD1 or TRBD2 (5 bases each). CDR3 length: 15 residues. The germline V gene encodes CDR1 LNHDA and CDR2 SQIVND (reference sequence). Trimming shortened V by 6 bases and J by 3 bases, and 14 bases separated the two germline ends. In DNA form, the CDR3 reads TGTGCCAGTAGCGTAGGGGACGGAGACACCGGGGAGCTGTTTTTT. Protein sequence: CASSVGDGDTGELFF. Drawing the rest from reference TRBV19 and TRBJ2-2, the complete variable domain is DGGITQSPKYLFRKEGQNVTLSCEQNLNHDAMYWYRQDPGQGLRLIYYSQIVNDFQKGDIAEGYSVSREKKESFPLTVTSAQKNPTAFYLCASSVGDGDTGELFFGEGSRLTVL.

This chain joins TRBV11-2 and TRBJ1-6; 7 bases match TRBD1. In germline, CDR1 is SGHAT, CDR2 FQNNGV. This CDR3 comprises 16 residues. Trimming cost V 3 bases and J 6 bases; bases outside gene matches: 8. For the CDR3, the DNA is TGTGCCAGCAGCTTGGGACAGACGCTCCGTAATTCACCCCTCCACTTT. Protein sequence: CASSLGQTLRNSPLHF.

The chain has TRBV6-4 and TRBJ2-1; a weak D match, TRBD2 (6 bases). The germline V and J ends were trimmed by 6 bases and 8 bases, with 29 bases remaining between them. Germline V gives CDR1 MRHNA, CDR2 SNTAGT. The CDR3 totals 18 residues. CDR3 sequence: CASRSAKGRYGTAHEQFF. In DNA, the CDR3 is TGTGCCAGCAGGTCTGCGAAGGGGCGGTACGGGACTGCACATGAGCAGTTCTTC.

As regards this clone: The sample holds other DNA sequences that translate to the same CDR3. J is TRBJ2-5 and V is TRBV6-1; possibly TRBD1 for D (6 bases). Germline CDR1 is MNHNS and CDR2 is SASEGT. The CDR3 is 13 residues long. The ends were cut back, 2 bases at V and 5 bases at J, with 9 bases in the middle. Here the CDR3 DNA reads TGTGCCAGCAGTGAACAGGGGTGGGAGACCCAGTACTTC. It translates to CASSEQGWETQYF.

The chain couples TRBV7-2 to TRBJ1-4; 11 positions agree with TRBD1. Trimming cost V 2 bases and J 0 bases; bases outside gene matches: 8. This CDR3 is 19 amino acids long. Germline V gene lookup returns CDR1 SGHTA and CDR2 FQGNSA. Here the CDR3 DNA reads TGTGCCAGCAGCTTACCTTTGGGACAGGGGGGTGCAACTAATGAAAAACTGTTTTTT. As protein: CASSLPLGQGGATNEKLFF.

V and J are TRBV6-1 and TRBJ1-1; TRBD1 agrees at 8 bases. Germline V gives CDR1 MNHNS, CDR2 SASEGT. The J segment lost 4 bases and the V segment lost 9 bases, leaving 10 bases of the junction unmatched. This CDR3 contains 14 residues. The CDR3 DNA reads TGTGCCAGTGACAGGGGCCCACTGGGCACTGAAGCTTTCTTT. This gives the protein CASDRGPLGTEAFF.

On this clone itself: Within the sample, other DNA sequences also encode this same CDR3. The chain recombines TRBV6-1 with TRBJ2-2; D ambiguous. This CDR3 spans 14 amino acids. The ends were cut back, 0 bases at V and 5 bases at J, with 7 bases in the middle. Germline assignment: CDR1 MNHNS and CDR2 SASEGT. Here the CDR3 DNA reads TGTGCCAGCAGTGAAGCACGGCTTACCGGGGAGCTGTTTTTT. Protein sequence: CASSEARLTGELFF.

On this clone itself: Relative to the germline gene, one junction end is altered; a read error may explain this. The J gene is TRBJ2-7, the V gene TRBV6-1; D is unclear. CDR3 length: 14 amino acids. Germline-derived CDR1 and CDR2 are MNHNS and SASEGT. CDR3 residues: CASREDIASYEQYF. CDR3 bases: TGTGCCAGCAGGGAAGACATCGCTTCCTACGAGCAGTACTTC.

A single count supports this clone. This chain connects TRBV30 to TRBJ2-7; 7 bases align to TRBD1. This CDR3 is built from 11 residues. V shed 5 bases, J shed 7 bases, and the junction held 5 bases outside the gene matches. Germline assignment: CDR1 GTSNPN and CDR2 SVGIG (reference sequence). The CDR3 spells CAWADRDEQYF. CDR3 DNA: TGTGCCTGGGCAGACAGGGATGAGCAGTACTTC.

This clone was observed a single time. This chain links TRBV27 with TRBJ2-5; 8 bases are shared with TRBD1. The ends lost 0 bases at V and 5 bases at J; junction bases unmatched: 5. The CDR3 length is 15 residues. Per germline, CDR1 MNHEY and CDR2 SMNVEV (reference sequence). CDR3 sequence reads: CASSLSAGGFETQYF. The CDR3 DNA is TGTGCCAGCAGTTTATCTGCAGGGGGCTTTGAGACCCAGTACTTC.

The CDR3 here is CASSYSHRDARYEQYF. The CDR3 DNA reads as TGTGCCAGCAGTTACTCACACAGGGACGCACGGTACGAGCAGTACTTC. V gene TRBV6-5 combines with J gene TRBJ2-7, with a possible D match to TRBD1 (6 bases). V lost 0 bases, J lost 4 bases, and 16 bases lay in between. From germline, CDR1 is MNHEY and CDR2 SVGAGI. The CDR3 contains 16 residues.

This sequence joins TRBV4-1 and TRBJ2-2, with 15 bases aligning to TRBD2. V gave up 5 bases and J gave up 0 bases; unmatched junction bases: 4. This CDR3 is built from 18 residues. Per the germline V gene, CDR1 is MGHRA and CDR2 is YSYEKL. The CDR3: CASSFGLAGGPNTGELFF. The CDR3 nucleotides are TGCGCCAGCAGCTTCGGACTAGCGGGGGGGCCGAACACCGGGGAGCTGTTTTTT.

The rearrangement links TRBV18 to TRBJ1-6; perhaps TRBD1 as D (5 bases). V was shortened by 1 base and J by 5 bases, with 12 bases between the two germline ends. This CDR3 comprises 16 residues. CDR1 is KGHSH, CDR2 LQKENI, per germline. The CDR3 region has the DNA TGTGCCAGCTCACCACAGGGGCCGCAGAATAATTCACCCCTCCACTTT. Its protein product is CASSPQGPQNNSPLHF. Complete variable domain (other parts from reference TRBV18 and TRBJ1-6): NAGVMQNPRHLVRRRGQEARLRCSPMKGHSHVYWYRQLPEEGLKFMVYLQKENIIDESGMPKERFSAEFPKEGPSILRIQQVVRGDSAAYFCASSPQGPQNNSPLHFGNGTRLTVT.

V and J are TRBV11-2 and TRBJ2-5; D perhaps matches TRBD1 (6 bases). In germline, CDR1 is SGHAT, CDR2 FQNNGV. The CDR3 runs 15 residues. Deletions cut 1 base from V and 0 bases from J, with 9 bases between. As DNA, the CDR3 is TGTGCCAGCAGCTTAGTTGGACAGAACCAAGAGACCCAGTACTTC. Translating gives CASSLVGQNQETQYF.